This T cell receptor beta chain was sequenced for a study of CD8+CD57+ T cells in acquired aplastic anemia. Study-wide background: Average CD4+ read depth in healthy donors was around 9.9 million reads. Overall study findings and caveats: Sharing between patients and controls was observed for twenty-nine CD8+ CDR3 sequences.

As to this clonotype: Its antigen is not known.

TCR beta VDJ and CDR3 profiles were obtained from a genomic DNA template. TCRdb reprocessed the reads via MiXCR and lists one record per CDR3 protein. The sample consists of hundreds of thousands of distinct CDR3 sequences, around 72% of them appearing once. This CDR3 is built from 13 residues. Losses at the gene ends were 6 bases for V and 6 bases for J; bases not matched to a gene: 8. The clonotype originates from a human donor in good health, serving as a control. Sequences were obtained from sorted CD4+, CD8+, or CD8+CD57+ T cells (not recorded which) from PBMCs. The V gene is TRBV12-3 or TRBV12-4, the J gene TRBJ2-7; 7 nucleotides agree with TRBD2. The CDR3 DNA sequence: TGTGCCAGCAGGACGGAGTGGGAGGGCGAGCAGTACTTC. It encodes CASRTEWEGEQYF.